A selection of T cell receptor beta chains follows, all from one sample in a study of TIL therapy for anti-PD-1-resistant metastatic lung cancer. Clones were sequenced by immunoSEQ multiplex PCR, and TCRdb holds only the in-frame ones, with some missing. The sample records some 90,000 clones, about 71% being singletons. The sequenced sample was tumor tissue, obtained at baseline. Source of these receptors: a person aged 25 to 79 with non-small cell lung cancer. Both conserved end residues are part of each CDR3. The order of the fields is CDR3 protein, CDR3 DNA, CDR3 length, J gene, D gene, V gene, clone size. D genes are given only for firm matches. Clone size is stated in some rows and not others, as once, few, many or a class when expanded.

CDR3: CASIRGSEQFF
DNA: TGTGCCAGCATTAGGGGTAGTGAGCAGTTCTTC
length: 11
J: TRBJ2-1
D: NA
V: TRBV27
size: NA

CDR3: CASRRQHRGSPDTQYF
DNA: TGCGCCAGCAGACGACAACATCGGGGGAGTCCAGATACGCAGTATTTT
length: 16
J: TRBJ2-3
D: NA
V: TRBV4-3
size: NA

CDR3: CASSPNRGLAKNIQYF
DNA: TGTGCCAGCAGCCCGAACAGGGGTCTAGCCAAAAACATTCAGTACTTC
length: 16
J: TRBJ2-4
D: TRBD1
V: TRBV6-2/TRBV6-3
size: NA

CDR3: CASSPRQGVVNEQFF
DNA: TGCGCCAGCAGCCCCCGACAGGGGGTAGTAAATGAGCAGTTCTTC
length: 15
J: TRBJ2-1
D: TRBD1
V: TRBV5-1
size: NA

CDR3: CASSSPWTGNTEAFF
DNA: TGTGCCAGCAGCTCCCCCTGGACAGGGAACACTGAAGCTTTCTTT
length: 15
J: TRBJ1-1
D: TRBD1
V: TRBV3-1/TRBV3-2
size: NA

CDR3: CASSFLGTRVKTQYF
DNA: TGTGCCAGCAGTTTTCTTGGGACTAGAGTGAAGACCCAGTACTTC
length: 15
J: TRBJ2-5
D: TRBD2
V: TRBV28
size: NA

CDR3: CSASIGLRGNQPQHF
DNA: TGCAGTGCTAGTATTGGACTCCGGGGCAATCAGCCCCAGCATTTT
length: 15
J: TRBJ1-5
D: NA
V: TRBV20-1
size: NA

CDR3: CASRTIYEQYF
DNA: TGTGCCAGTCGGACAATCTACGAGCAGTACTTC
length: 11
J: TRBJ2-7
D: NA
V: TRBV28
size: few

CDR3: CASSLTGQGSNYGYTF
DNA: TGTGCCAGCAGCCTGACGGGACAGGGATCTAACTATGGCTACACCTTC
length: 16
J: TRBJ1-2
D: TRBD1
V: TRBV16
size: few

CDR3: CASSLEARSGANVLTF
DNA: TGTGCCAGCAGCTTAGAGGCGCGCTCTGGGGCCAACGTCCTGACTTTC
length: 16
J: TRBJ2-6
D: NA
V: TRBV7-2
size: NA

CDR3: CASSQDSGGGYGYTF
DNA: TGTGCCAGCAGCCAAGACTCCGGTGGGGGCTATGGCTACACCTTC
length: 15
J: TRBJ1-2
D: NA
V: TRBV4-2
size: NA

CDR3: CAWRRGGSLASYEQYF
DNA: TGTGCCTGGAGGAGGGGTGGGTCCTTGGCCTCCTACGAGCAGTACTTC
length: 16
J: TRBJ2-7
D: NA
V: TRBV30
size: once

CDR3: CASSADGAYEQYF
DNA: TGTGCCAGCAGCGCGGACGGTGCCTACGAGCAGTACTTC
length: 13
J: TRBJ2-7
D: NA
V: TRBV7-8
size: NA

CDR3: CASSLGGDEQYF
DNA: TGTGCCAGCTCTTTGGGGGGCGACGAGCAGTACTTC
length: 12
J: TRBJ2-7
D: NA
V: TRBV9
size: NA

CDR3: CASSLQMGPGFYSPLHF
DNA: TGTGCCAGCAGCTTACAAATGGGACCGGGATTCTATTCACCCCTCCACTTT
length: 17
J: TRBJ1-6
D: NA
V: TRBV7-2
size: once

CDR3: CASSEGPYEQYF
DNA: TGTGCCAGCTCGGAAGGGCCCTACGAGCAGTACTTC
length: 12
J: TRBJ2-7
D: NA
V: TRBV18
size: NA

CDR3: CASSPLMDRVNTEAFF
DNA: TGTGCCAGCTCACCTCTAATGGACAGGGTGAACACTGAAGCTTTCTTT
length: 16
J: TRBJ1-1
D: TRBD1
V: TRBV18
size: NA

CDR3: CASSLDLNGETQYF
DNA: TGTGCCAGCAGCTTAGATTTGAACGGGGAGACCCAGTACTTC
length: 14
J: TRBJ2-5
D: NA
V: TRBV11-2
size: NA

CDR3: CASSYRDRVFNEQYF
DNA: TGTGCCAGCAGTTACCGGGACAGGGTGTTCAACGAGCAGTACTTC
length: 15
J: TRBJ2-7
D: TRBD1
V: TRBV28
size: few

CDR3: CASSTRGPTADNEQFF
DNA: TGTGCCAGCTCAACCCGGGGACCCACGGCGGATAATGAGCAGTTCTTC
length: 16
J: TRBJ2-1
D: NA
V: TRBV18
size: few

CDR3: CASSGSGGASDQPQHF
DNA: TGTGCCAGCAGCGGCTCAGGGGGGGCTTCCGATCAGCCCCAGCATTTT
length: 16
J: TRBJ1-5
D: TRBD1
V: TRBV6-2/TRBV6-3
size: NA

CDR3: CAISVGLLNGYTF
DNA: TGTGCCATCAGTGTAGGACTTCTCAATGGCTACACCTTC
length: 13
J: TRBJ1-2
D: NA
V: TRBV10-3
size: NA

CDR3: CASSAGLAGGSNTGELFF
DNA: TGTGCCAGCAGCGCCGGACTAGCGGGAGGGTCGAACACCGGGGAGCTGTTTTTT
length: 18
J: TRBJ2-2
D: TRBD2
V: TRBV9
size: NA

CDR3: CASSLPWDSPLHF
DNA: TGTGCCAGCAGTCTACCCTGGGATTCACCCCTCCACTTT
length: 13
J: TRBJ1-6
D: NA
V: TRBV2
size: NA

CDR3: CASSSQGSYTEAFF
DNA: TGTGCCAGCAGCTCACAGGGGTCCTACACTGAAGCTTTCTTT
length: 14
J: TRBJ1-1
D: TRBD1
V: TRBV5-4
size: NA

CDR3: CASSLESQETQYF
DNA: TGTGCCAGCAGCTTAGAATCCCAAGAGACCCAGTACTTC
length: 13
J: TRBJ2-5
D: NA
V: TRBV11-2
size: NA

CDR3: CASRASGQGEAFF
DNA: TGTGCCAGCAGAGCTTCGGGACAGGGTGAAGCTTTCTTT
length: 13
J: TRBJ1-1
D: TRBD1
V: TRBV6-6
size: NA

CDR3: CASSLRADYEQYF
DNA: TGTGCCAGCAGTCTGAGGGCAGACTACGAGCAGTACTTC
length: 13
J: TRBJ2-7
D: NA
V: TRBV28
size: few

CDR3: CASSIGLAGGHNEQFF
DNA: TGTGCCAGTAGTATAGGCCTAGCGGGGGGCCACAATGAGCAGTTCTTC
length: 16
J: TRBJ2-1
D: TRBD2
V: TRBV19
size: few

CDR3: CASRWQDSYNEQFF
DNA: TGCGCCAGCAGATGGCAGGACTCCTACAATGAGCAGTTCTTC
length: 14
J: TRBJ2-1
D: NA
V: TRBV5-1
size: NA

CDR3: CASSLGTSSYNEQFF
DNA: TGTGCCAGCAGCTTAGGCACAAGCTCCTACAATGAGCAGTTCTTC
length: 15
J: TRBJ2-1
D: NA
V: TRBV7-2
size: NA

CDR3: CASSFDHIGMNTEAFF
DNA: TGCGCCAGCAGCTTCGATCACATTGGGATGAACACTGAAGCTTTCTTT
length: 16
J: TRBJ1-1
D: NA
V: TRBV5-1
size: many

CDR3: CASSQDQGAAYYTEAFF
DNA: TGCGCCAGCAGTCAAGACCAGGGGGCGGCTTATTACACTGAAGCTTTCTTT
length: 17
J: TRBJ1-1
D: TRBD1
V: TRBV5-1
size: few

CDR3: CASSLQQAGSGNTIYF
DNA: TGCGCCAGCAGCCTCCAACAGGCAGGCTCTGGAAACACCATATATTTT
length: 16
J: TRBJ1-3
D: NA
V: TRBV4-1
size: few

CDR3: CASRGLAGAPRETQYF
DNA: TGTGCCAGCAGAGGCCTAGCGGGGGCCCCCCGGGAGACCCAGTACTTC
length: 16
J: TRBJ2-5
D: TRBD2
V: TRBV2
size: NA

CDR3: CATSPGSSYNEQFF
DNA: TGTGCCACCAGCCCCGGGAGCTCCTACAATGAGCAGTTCTTC
length: 14
J: TRBJ2-1
D: NA
V: TRBV15
size: NA

CDR3: CASSLTPGQGNNEQFF
DNA: TGTGCCAGCAGCCTGACCCCGGGACAGGGAAACAATGAGCAGTTCTTC
length: 16
J: TRBJ2-1
D: TRBD1
V: TRBV9
size: few

CDR3: CASSSGLRTEAFF
DNA: TGTGCCAGCAGCTCAGGACTGAGGACTGAAGCTTTCTTT
length: 13
J: TRBJ1-1
D: NA
V: TRBV7-2
size: many

CDR3: CASSAITSAPGELFF
DNA: TGTGCCAGCAGTGCAATAACTAGCGCTCCCGGGGAGCTGTTTTTT
length: 15
J: TRBJ2-2
D: TRBD2
V: TRBV25-1
size: few